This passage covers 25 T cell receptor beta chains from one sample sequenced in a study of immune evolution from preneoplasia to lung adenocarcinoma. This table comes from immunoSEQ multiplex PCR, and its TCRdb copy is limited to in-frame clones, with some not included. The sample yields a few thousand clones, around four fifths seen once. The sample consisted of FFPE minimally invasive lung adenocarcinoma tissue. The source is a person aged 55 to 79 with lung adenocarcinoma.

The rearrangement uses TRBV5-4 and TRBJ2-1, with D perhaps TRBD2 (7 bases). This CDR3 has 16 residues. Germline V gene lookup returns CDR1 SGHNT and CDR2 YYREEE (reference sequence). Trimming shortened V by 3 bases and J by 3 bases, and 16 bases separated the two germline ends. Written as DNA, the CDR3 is TGTGCCAGCAGCTCTGCTGGGGGGGGGCGCTACAATGAGCAGTTCTTC. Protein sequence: CASSSAGGGRYNEQFF.

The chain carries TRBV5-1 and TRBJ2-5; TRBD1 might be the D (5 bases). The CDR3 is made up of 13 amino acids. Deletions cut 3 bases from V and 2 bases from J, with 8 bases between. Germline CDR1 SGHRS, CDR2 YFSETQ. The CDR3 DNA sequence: TGCGCCAGCAGCTCGCAGGGTCAAGAGACCCAGTACTTC. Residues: CASSSQGQETQYF.

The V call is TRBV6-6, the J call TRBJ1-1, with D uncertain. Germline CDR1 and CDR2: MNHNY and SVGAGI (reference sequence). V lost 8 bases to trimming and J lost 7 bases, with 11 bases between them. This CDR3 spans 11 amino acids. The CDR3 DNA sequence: TGTGCCAGCCTTAGGCAGTTTGAAGCTTTCTTT. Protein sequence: CASLRQFEAFF.

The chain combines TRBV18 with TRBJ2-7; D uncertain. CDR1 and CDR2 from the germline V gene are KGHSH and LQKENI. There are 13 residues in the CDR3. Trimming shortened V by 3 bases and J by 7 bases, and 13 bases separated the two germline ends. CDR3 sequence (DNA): TGTGCCAGCTCACCTTCTCCCCAAGGGGAGCAGTACTTC. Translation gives CASSPSPQGEQYF.

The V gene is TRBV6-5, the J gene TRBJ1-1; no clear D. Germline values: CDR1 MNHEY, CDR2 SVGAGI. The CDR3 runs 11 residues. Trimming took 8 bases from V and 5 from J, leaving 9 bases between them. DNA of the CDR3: TGTGCCAGCGGCCGGGGAACTGAAGCTTTCTTT. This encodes CASGRGTEAFF.

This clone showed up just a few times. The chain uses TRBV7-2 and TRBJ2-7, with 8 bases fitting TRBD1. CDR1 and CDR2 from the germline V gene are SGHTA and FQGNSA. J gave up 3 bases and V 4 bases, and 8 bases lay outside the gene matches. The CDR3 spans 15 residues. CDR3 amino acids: CASSYQGAVRYEQYF. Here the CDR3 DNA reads TGTGCCAGCAGCTACCAGGGGGCGGTGCGCTACGAGCAGTACTTC. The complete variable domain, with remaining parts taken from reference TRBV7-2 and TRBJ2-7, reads GAGVSQSPSNKVTEKGKDVELRCDPISGHTALYWYRQSLGQGLEFLIYFQGNSAPDKSGLPSDRFSAERTGGSVSTLTIQRTQQEDSAVYLCASSYQGAVRYEQYFGPGTRLTVT.

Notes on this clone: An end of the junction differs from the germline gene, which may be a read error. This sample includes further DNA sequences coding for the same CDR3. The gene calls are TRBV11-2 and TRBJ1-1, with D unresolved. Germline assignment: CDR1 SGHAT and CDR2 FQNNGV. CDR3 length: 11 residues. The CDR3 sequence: CASSTHTEAFF. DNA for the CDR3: TGTGCCAGCAGCACCCACACGGAAGCTTTCTTT. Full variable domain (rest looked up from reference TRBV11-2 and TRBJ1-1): EAGVAQSPRYKIIEKRQSVAFWCNPISGHATLYWYQQILGQGPKLLIQFQNNGVVDDSQLPKDRFSAERLKGVDSTLKIQPAKLEDSAVYLCASSTHTEAFFGQGTRLTVV.

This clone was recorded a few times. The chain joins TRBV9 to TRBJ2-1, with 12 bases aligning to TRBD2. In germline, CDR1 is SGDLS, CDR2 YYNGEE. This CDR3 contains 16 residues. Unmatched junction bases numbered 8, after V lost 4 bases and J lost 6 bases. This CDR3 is CASSSRTSGTRNEQFF. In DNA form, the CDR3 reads TGTGCCAGCAGCTCTCGGACTAGCGGGACCCGCAATGAGCAGTTCTTC.

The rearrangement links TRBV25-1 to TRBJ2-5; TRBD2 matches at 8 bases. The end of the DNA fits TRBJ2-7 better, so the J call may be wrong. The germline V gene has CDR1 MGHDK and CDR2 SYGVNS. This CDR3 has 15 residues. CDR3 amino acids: CASSDPMSGSNEQYF. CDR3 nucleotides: TGTGCCAGCAGTGACCCGATGAGCGGGAGCAACGAGCAGTACTTC.

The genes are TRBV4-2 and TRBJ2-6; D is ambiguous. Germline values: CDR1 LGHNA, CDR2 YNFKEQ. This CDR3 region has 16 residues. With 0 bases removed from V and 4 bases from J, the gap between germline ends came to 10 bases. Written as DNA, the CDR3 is TGTGCCAGCAGCCAAGATTTAGGTTCCGGGGCCAACGTCCTGACTTTC. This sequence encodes CASSQDLGSGANVLTF.

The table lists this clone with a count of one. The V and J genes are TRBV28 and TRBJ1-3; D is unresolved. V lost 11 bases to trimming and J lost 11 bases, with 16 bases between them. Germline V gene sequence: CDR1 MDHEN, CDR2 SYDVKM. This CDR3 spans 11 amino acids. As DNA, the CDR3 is TGTGCCGGTCAATTAGGGTGGGCCATATATTTT. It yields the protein CAGQLGWAIYF.

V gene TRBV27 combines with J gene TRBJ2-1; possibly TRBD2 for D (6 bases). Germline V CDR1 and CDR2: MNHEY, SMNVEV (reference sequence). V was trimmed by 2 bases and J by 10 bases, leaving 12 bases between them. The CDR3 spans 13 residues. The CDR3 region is CASSLRGFGEQFF. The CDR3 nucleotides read TGTGCCAGCAGTTTACGGGGGTTTGGAGAGCAGTTCTTC.

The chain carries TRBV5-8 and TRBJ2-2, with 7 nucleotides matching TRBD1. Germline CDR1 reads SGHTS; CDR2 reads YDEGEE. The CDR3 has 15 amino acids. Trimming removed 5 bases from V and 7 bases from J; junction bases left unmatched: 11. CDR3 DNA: TGTGCCAGCAGTAATGGACAGGCCTGGATCGGGGAGCTGTTTTTT. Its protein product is CASSNGQAWIGELFF.

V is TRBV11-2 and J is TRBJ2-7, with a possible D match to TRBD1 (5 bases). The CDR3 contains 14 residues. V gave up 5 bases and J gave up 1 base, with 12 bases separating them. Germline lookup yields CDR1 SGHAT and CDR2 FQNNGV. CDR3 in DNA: TGTGCCAGCAGCCCTTGGGCAGGGTCCTACGAGCAGTACTTC. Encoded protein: CASSPWAGSYEQYF.

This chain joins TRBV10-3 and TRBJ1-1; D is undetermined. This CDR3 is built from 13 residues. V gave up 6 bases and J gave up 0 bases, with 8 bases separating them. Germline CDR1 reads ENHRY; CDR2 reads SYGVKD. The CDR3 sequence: CAIRPSMNTEAFF. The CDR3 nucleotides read TGTGCCATCAGACCATCCATGAACACTGAAGCTTTCTTT.

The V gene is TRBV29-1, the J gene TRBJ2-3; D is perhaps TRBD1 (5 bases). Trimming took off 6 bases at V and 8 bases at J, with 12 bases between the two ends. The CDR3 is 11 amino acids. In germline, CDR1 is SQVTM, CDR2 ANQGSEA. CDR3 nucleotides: TGCAGCGTAACAGGATTAGGTACGCAGTATTTT. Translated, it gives CSVTGLGTQYF.

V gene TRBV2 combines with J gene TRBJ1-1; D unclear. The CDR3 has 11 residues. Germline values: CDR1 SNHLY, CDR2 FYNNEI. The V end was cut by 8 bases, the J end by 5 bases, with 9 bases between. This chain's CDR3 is CASSTRTEAFF. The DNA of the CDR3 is TGTGCCAGCTCTACGAGGACTGAAGCTTTCTTT. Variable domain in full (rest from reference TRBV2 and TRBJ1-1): EPEVTQTPSHQVTQMGQEVILRCVPISNHLYFYWYRQILGQKVEFLVSFYNNEISEKSEIFDDQFSVERPDGSNFTLKIRSTKLEDSAMYFCASSTRTEAFFGQGTRLTVV.

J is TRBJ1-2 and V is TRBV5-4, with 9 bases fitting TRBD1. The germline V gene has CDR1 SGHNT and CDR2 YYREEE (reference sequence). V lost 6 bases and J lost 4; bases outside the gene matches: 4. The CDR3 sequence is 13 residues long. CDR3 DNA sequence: TGTGCCAGCAACCTGGACAGGGGCTATGGCTACACCTTC. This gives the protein CASNLDRGYGYTF.

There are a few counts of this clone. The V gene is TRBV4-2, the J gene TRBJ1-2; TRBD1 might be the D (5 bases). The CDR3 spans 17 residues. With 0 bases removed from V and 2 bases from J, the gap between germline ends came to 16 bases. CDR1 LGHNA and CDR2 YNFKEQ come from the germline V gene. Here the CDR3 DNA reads TGTGCCAGCAGCCAAGATTTGCTTAGGGGTGGCAACTATGGCTACACCTTC. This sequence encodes CASSQDLLRGGNYGYTF.

The CDR3, as DNA: TGTGCCAGCAGTTCGTTACAGGGAATCAATCAGCCCCAGCATTTT. As protein: CASSSLQGINQPQHF. V usage is TRBV6-1 and J usage is TRBJ1-5, with a tentative D call TRBD1 (6 bases). Germline V gene sequence: CDR1 MNHNS, CDR2 SASEGT. Trimming took off 5 bases at V and 3 bases at J, with 14 bases between the two ends. This CDR3 is built from 15 residues.

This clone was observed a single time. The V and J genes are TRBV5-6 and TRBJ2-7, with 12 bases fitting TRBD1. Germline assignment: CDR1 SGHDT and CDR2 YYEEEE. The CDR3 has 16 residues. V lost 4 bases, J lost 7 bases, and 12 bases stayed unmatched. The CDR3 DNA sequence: TGTGCCAGCAGCAATGAGCCGGGACAGGGGGCACGAGAGCAGTACTTC. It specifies CASSNEPGQGAREQYF.

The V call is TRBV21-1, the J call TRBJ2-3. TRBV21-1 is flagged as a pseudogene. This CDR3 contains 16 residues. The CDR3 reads CASSTAVEGSTDTQYF. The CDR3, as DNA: TGTGCCAGCAGCACAGCCGTCGAGGGGAGCACAGATACGCAGTATTTT.

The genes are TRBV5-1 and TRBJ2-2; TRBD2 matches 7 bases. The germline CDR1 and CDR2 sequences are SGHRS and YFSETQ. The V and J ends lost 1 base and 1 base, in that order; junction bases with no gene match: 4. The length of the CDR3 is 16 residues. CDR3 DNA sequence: TGCGCCAGCAGCTTGATGGGGGAGGGGAACACCGGGGAGCTGTTTTTT. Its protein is CASSLMGEGNTGELFF. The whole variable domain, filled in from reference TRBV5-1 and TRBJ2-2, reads KAGVTQTPRYLIKTRGQQVTLSCSPISGHRSVSWYQQTPGQGLQFLFEYFSETQRNKGNFPGRFSGRQFSNSRSEMNVSTLELGDSALYLCASSLMGEGNTGELFFGEGSRLTVL.

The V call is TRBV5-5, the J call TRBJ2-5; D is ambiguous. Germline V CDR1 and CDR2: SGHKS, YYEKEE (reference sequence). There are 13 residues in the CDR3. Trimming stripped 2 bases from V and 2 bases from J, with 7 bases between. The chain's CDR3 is CASSFGVQETQYF. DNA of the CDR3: TGTGCCAGCAGCTTCGGCGTTCAAGAGACCCAGTACTTC.

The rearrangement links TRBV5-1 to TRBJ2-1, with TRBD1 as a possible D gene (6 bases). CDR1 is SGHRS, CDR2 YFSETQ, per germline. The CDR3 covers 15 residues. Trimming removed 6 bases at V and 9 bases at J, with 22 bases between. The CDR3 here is CASTYRAMKGGEQFF. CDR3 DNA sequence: TGCGCCAGCACCTACCGGGCCATGAAAGGGGGTGAGCAGTTCTTC.